The next 3 T cell receptor beta chains were all read from a single sample in a study of T-cell reconstitution after alpha-beta-depleted transplantation in children. Unique molecular identifiers were incorporated when the TCRbeta library was constructed. TCRdb processed the PCR reads anew with MiXCR; each CDR3 protein has one entry. The sample has some 520,000 distinct CDR3 sequences, roughly 33% seen once. The material was PBMCs from the stem cell graft donor, obtained from the stem cell graft. Every receptor here comes from a human donor who donated a stem cell graft to a child with aplastic anemia.

The chain has TRBV2 and TRBJ2-3; 7 bases line up with TRBD2. The length of the CDR3 is 10 residues. Germline V lookup: CDR1 SNHLY, CDR2 FYNNEI. Trimming removed 6 bases from V and 10 bases from J; junction bases left unmatched: 1. The CDR3: CASRGRAQYF. In nucleotides, the CDR3 is TGTGCCAGCAGAGGGAGGGCGCAGTATTTT.

The V and J genes are TRBV27 and TRBJ1-3; weak D call: TRBD1 (5 bases). The CDR3 has 14 residues. Germline V gives CDR1 MNHEY, CDR2 SMNVEV (reference sequence). V lost 5 bases to trimming and J lost 1 base, with 9 bases between them. In DNA, the CDR3 is TGTGCCAGCAGTCGAGGGGAGTCTGGAAACACCATATATTTT. Protein product: CASSRGESGNTIYF.

The sample holds a few counts of this clonotype. The chain recombines TRBV29-1 with TRBJ1-3; D possibly corresponds to TRBD1 (6 bases). The length of the CDR3 is 16 residues. V was cut by 0 bases and J by 8 bases, with 20 bases left in between. Looked up from germline, CDR1 is SQVTM and CDR2 is ANQGSEA. The chain's CDR3 is CSVEDYNRATGDTIYF. The CDR3, as DNA: TGCAGCGTTGAAGATTACAACAGGGCTACCGGAGACACCATATATTTT.